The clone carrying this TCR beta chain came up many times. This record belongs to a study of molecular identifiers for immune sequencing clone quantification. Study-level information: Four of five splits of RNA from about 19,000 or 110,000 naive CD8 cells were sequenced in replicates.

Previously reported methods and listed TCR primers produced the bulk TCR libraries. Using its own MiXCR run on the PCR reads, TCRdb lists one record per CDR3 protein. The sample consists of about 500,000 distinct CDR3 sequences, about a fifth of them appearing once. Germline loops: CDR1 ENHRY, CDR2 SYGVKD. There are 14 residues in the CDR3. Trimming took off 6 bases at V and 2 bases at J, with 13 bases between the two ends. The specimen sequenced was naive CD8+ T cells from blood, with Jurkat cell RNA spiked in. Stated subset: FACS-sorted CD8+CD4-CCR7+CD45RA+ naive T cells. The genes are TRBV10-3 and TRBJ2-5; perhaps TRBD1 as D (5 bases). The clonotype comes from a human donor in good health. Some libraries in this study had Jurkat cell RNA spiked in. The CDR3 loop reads CAIRRQSSQETQYF. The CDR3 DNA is TGTGCCATCAGAAGACAGTCTTCGCAAGAGACCCAGTACTTC.